The rows below give T cell receptor beta chains drawn from one sample of a study of T cells of healthy individuals. A single record per CDR3 protein comes from TCRdb applying MiXCR to the 5' RACE reads. The sample contains nearly 100,000 distinct CDR3 sequences, roughly 15% of which appear only once. These receptors were taken from a human donor in good health. CDR3s include the opening cysteine and the closing phenylalanine or tryptophan. D genes are given only for firm matches. Some rows have no size entry. The others give once, few or many, or a class for an expanded clone.

v_call,clone_size,j_call,d_call,cdr3_aa,cdr3_nt
TRBV20-1,few,TRBJ2-7,TRBD2,CSATREVEQYF,TGCAGTGCTACGCGGGAGGTCGAGCAGTACTTC
TRBV6-6,many,TRBJ1-1,NA,CASRKMGGNTEAFF,TGTGCCAGTCGCAAGATGGGCGGGAACACTGAAGCTTTCTTT
TRBV15,few,TRBJ1-5,NA,CATSSLGLTSNQPQHF,TGTGCCACCAGCAGTTTGGGGCTCACCAGCAATCAGCCCCAGCATTTT
TRBV20-1,NA,TRBJ2-7,NA,CSARDTGLSHEQYF,TGCAGTGCTAGAGATACGGGACTTAGCCACGAGCAGTACTTC
TRBV24-1,many,TRBJ2-2,NA,CATSEIANTGELFF,TGTGCCACCAGTGAAATCGCGAACACCGGGGAGCTGTTTTTT
TRBV5-6,NA,TRBJ2-5,NA,CASTNLGAFRETQYF,TGTGCCAGCACTAATCTTGGGGCCTTCCGAGAGACCCAGTACTTC
TRBV6-1,few,TRBJ2-7,NA,CASCEVSYEQYF,TGTGCCAGCTGTGAGGTCTCCTACGAGCAGTACTTC
TRBV6-2/TRBV6-3,few,TRBJ2-5,TRBD2,CASSSPFSGSGETQYF,TGTGCCAGCAGTTCCCCCTTTAGCGGGAGCGGAGAGACCCAGTACTTC
TRBV9,few,TRBJ2-1,TRBD2,CASTAPGTSGMNEQFF,TGTGCCAGCACCGCCCCAGGGACTAGCGGGATGAATGAGCAGTTCTTC
TRBV27,NA,TRBJ2-7,TRBD1,CASSFDREPYEQYF,TGTGCCAGCAGTTTCGACAGGGAACCCTACGAGCAGTACTTC
TRBV7-9,few,TRBJ1-2,NA,CASSLLQGIGGYTF,TGTGCCAGCAGCTTATTGCAGGGGATCGGTGGCTACACCTTC
TRBV5-4,NA,TRBJ2-7,TRBD1,CASSSQHLRTGDYEQYF,TGTGCCAGCAGCTCTCAGCATCTTAGGACAGGGGACTACGAGCAGTACTTC
TRBV28,many,TRBJ2-7,TRBD2,CASSGTRYEQYF,TGTGCCAGCAGTGGGACTAGATACGAGCAGTACTTC
TRBV28,NA,TRBJ2-7,TRBD1,CASRSLLGGLYEQYF,TGTGCCAGCAGAAGCCTGCTAGGGGGCCTTTACGAGCAGTACTTC
TRBV7-9,NA,TRBJ1-2,NA,CASSLRFNGYTF,TGTGCCAGCAGCTTAAGATTCAATGGCTACACCTTC
TRBV28,NA,TRBJ1-2,NA,CASSHTTLHTSYGYTF,TGTGCCAGCAGCCATACTACCCTACATACGAGTTATGGCTACACCTTC
TRBV4-1,few,TRBJ2-1,NA,CASSQGGDNEQFF,TGCGCCAGCAGCCAAGGGGGGGACAATGAGCAGTTCTTC
TRBV29-1,many,TRBJ1-1,NA,CSVDGRQEMNTEAFF,TGCAGCGTTGATGGTCGACAGGAGATGAACACTGAAGCTTTCTTT
TRBV29-1,NA,TRBJ2-6,NA,CSVEAEDRLISGANVLTF,TGCAGCGTTGAAGCAGAGGACAGATTAATCTCTGGGGCCAACGTCCTGACTTTC
TRBV4-2,NA,TRBJ2-7,TRBD2,CASSRVEAGGVEQYF,TGTGCCAGCAGCCGGGTAGAAGCGGGAGGTGTCGAGCAGTACTTC
TRBV4-1,many,TRBJ1-1,TRBD1,CASSLTQGADTEAFF,TGCGCCAGCAGCCTTACCCAGGGGGCAGACACTGAAGCTTTCTTT
TRBV28,NA,TRBJ2-4,NA,CATSLGGISTKNIQYF,TGTGCCACCTCCCTAGGGGGGATTTCGACCAAAAACATTCAGTACTTC
TRBV12-3/TRBV12-4,NA,TRBJ2-1,TRBD2,CASSLLASGLHNEQFF,TGTGCCAGCAGTTTATTGGCTAGCGGCCTCCACAATGAGCAGTTCTTC
TRBV5-5,NA,TRBJ2-1,TRBD2,CASIPNGGGTYNEQFF,TGTGCCAGCATTCCGAACGGGGGGGGAACCTACAATGAGCAGTTCTTC
TRBV10-3,many,TRBJ2-1,NA,CAISHEGNEQFF,TGTGCCATCAGTCACGAAGGTAACGAGCAGTTCTTC
TRBV3-1,NA,TRBJ1-1,NA,CASSPRSATEAFF,TGTGCCAGCAGCCCCAGATCGGCCACTGAAGCTTTCTTT
TRBV20-1,NA,TRBJ2-5,TRBD2,CSVLAGVQETQYF,TGCAGTGTCTTAGCGGGGGTTCAAGAGACCCAGTACTTC
TRBV29-1,few,TRBJ1-1,NA,CSVAGWGTEAFF,TGCAGCGTCGCAGGGTGGGGCACTGAAGCTTTCTTT
TRBV28,NA,TRBJ2-7,TRBD2,CASRPSGLYEQYF,TGTGCCAGCAGGCCTAGCGGGCTATACGAGCAGTACTTC
TRBV18,NA,TRBJ1-1,NA,CTSSPSQEEAFF,TGTACCAGCTCACCGAGCCAGGAAGAAGCTTTCTTT
TRBV6-5,few,TRBJ2-2,TRBD1,CASSRTGGTGELFF,TGTGCCAGCAGTCGGACAGGCGGCACCGGGGAGCTGTTTTTT
TRBV7-9,NA,TRBJ1-5,NA,CASSQDSNQPQHF,TGTGCCAGCAGTCAAGACAGCAATCAGCCCCAGCATTTT
TRBV12-5,many,TRBJ1-1,NA,CASGLGPDTEAFF,TGTGCTAGTGGTTTGGGACCGGACACTGAAGCTTTCTTT
TRBV2,NA,TRBJ2-7,NA,CASSQDMPEQYF,TGTGCCAGCAGCCAGGACATGCCCGAGCAGTACTTC
TRBV19,NA,TRBJ1-1,NA,CASSTQDLGAFF,TGTGCCAGTAGTACCCAGGACCTGGGGGCTTTCTTT
TRBV5-1,few,TRBJ2-7,NA,CASSRDPQGPVEQYF,TGCGCCAGCAGCCGGGATCCACAGGGTCCGGTCGAGCAGTACTTC
TRBV29-1,many,TRBJ2-3,NA,CSVEDLGTQYF,TGCAGCGTTGAAGATCTTGGGACGCAGTATTTT